This T cell receptor beta chain comes out of a study of T-cell memory formation after mild COVID-19. About the research overall: Largely, the TCR clusters proved donor specific.

Germline values: CDR1 WSHSY, CDR2 SAAADI. Trimming stripped 8 bases from V and 3 bases from J, with 11 bases between. The CDR3 covers 13 residues. MiXCR, run by TCRdb on the 5' RACE reads, gives a single entry per CDR3 protein. There are roughly 150,000 distinct CDR3 sequences in the sample; under 30% occur only once, and approximately 24% lies in the top ten. Notes on this clonotype: No antigen is known for it.

The study, taken as a whole, reports: Certain responding clones were present in pre-infection memory, suggesting participation of cross-reactive memory.

This clonotype was obtained from an adult woman who had mild COVID-19 (a few samples of this study predate the infection). Cell type and time point are not known. Sample: PBMCs or a T cell subset sorted from them (not recorded which). The V gene is TRBV10-2, the J gene TRBJ1-5, with D possibly being TRBD1 (5 bases). The CDR3 region has the DNA TGCGCCAGCGGCGACAGCTTCAATCAGCCCCAGCATTTT. This translates into CASGDSFNQPQHF.